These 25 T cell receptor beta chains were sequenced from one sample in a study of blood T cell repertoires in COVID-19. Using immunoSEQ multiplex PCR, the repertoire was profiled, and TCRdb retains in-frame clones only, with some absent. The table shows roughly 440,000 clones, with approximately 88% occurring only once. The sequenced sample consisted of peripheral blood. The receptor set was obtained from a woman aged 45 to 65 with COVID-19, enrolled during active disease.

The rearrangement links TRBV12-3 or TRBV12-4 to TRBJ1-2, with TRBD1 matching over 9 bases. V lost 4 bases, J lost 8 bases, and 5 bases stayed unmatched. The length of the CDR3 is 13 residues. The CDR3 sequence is CASSSTGGAGYTF. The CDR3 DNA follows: TGTGCCAGCAGTTCCACAGGGGGCGCCGGCTACACCTTC.

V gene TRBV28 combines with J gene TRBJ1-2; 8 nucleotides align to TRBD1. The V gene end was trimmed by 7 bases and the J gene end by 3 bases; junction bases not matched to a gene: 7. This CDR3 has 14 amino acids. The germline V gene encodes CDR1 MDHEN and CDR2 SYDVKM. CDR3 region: CASTEQGEDYGYTF. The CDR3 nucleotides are TGTGCCAGCACTGAACAGGGGGAGGACTATGGCTACACCTTC.

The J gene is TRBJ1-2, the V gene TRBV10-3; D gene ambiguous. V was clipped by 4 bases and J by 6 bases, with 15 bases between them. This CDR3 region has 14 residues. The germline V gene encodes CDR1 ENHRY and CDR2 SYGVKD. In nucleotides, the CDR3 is TGTGCCATCAGTGTAGCGAGGGAAGGGCATGGCTACACCTTC. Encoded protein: CAISVAREGHGYTF.

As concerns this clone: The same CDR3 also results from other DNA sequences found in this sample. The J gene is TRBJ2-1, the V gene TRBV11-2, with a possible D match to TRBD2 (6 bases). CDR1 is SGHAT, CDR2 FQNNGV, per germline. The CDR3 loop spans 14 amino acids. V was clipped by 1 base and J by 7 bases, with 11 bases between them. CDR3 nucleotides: TGTGCCAGCAGCTTAGGGTTGGCGGGGAATGAGCAGTTCTTC. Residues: CASSLGLAGNEQFF.

CDR3: CASELSSYNEQFF. CDR3 sequence (DNA): TGTGCCAGCGAGCTTTCCTCCTACAATGAGCAGTTCTTC. This sequence joins TRBV2 and TRBJ2-1; D gene ambiguous. V was trimmed by 8 bases and J by 0 bases, leaving 8 bases between them. This CDR3 is 13 amino acids long. Germline V CDR1 and CDR2: SNHLY, FYNNEI.

The CDR3 coding sequence is TGTGCCACCAGCAGAGAGGGCAGGGGGCGAGAGACCCAGTACTTC. Its protein product is CATSREGRGRETQYF. The chain joins TRBV15 to TRBJ2-5, with 8 bases identical to TRBD1. Trimming removed 0 bases from V and 4 bases from J; junction bases left unmatched: 4. Germline values: CDR1 LNHNV, CDR2 YYDKDF (reference sequence). This CDR3 spans 15 amino acids.

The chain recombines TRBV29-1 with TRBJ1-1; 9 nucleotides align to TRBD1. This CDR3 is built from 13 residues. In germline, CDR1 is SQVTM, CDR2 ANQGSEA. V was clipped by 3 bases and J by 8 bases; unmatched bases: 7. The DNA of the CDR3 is TGCAGCGTTGATGAGGCCGGGACAGGGGAAGCTTTCTTT. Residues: CSVDEAGTGEAFF.

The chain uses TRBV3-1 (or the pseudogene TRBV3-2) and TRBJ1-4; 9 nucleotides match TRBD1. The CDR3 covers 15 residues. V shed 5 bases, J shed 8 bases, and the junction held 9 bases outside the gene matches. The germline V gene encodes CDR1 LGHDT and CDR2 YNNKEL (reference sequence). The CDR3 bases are TGTGCCAGCAGCGATACAGGGGGCGCGGGGGAAAAACTGTTTTTT. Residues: CASSDTGGAGEKLFF.

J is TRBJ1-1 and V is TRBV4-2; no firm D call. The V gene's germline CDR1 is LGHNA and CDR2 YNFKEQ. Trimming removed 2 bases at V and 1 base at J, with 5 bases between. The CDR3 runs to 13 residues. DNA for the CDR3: TGTGCCAGCAGCCAATCCCAGAACACTGAAGCTTTCTTT. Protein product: CASSQSQNTEAFF.

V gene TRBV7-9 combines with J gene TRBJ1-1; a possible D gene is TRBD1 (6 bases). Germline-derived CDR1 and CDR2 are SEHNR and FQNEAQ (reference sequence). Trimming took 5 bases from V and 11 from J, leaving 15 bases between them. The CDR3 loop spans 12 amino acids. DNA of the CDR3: TGTGCCAGCAGCCCAACCGACAGGTGGGCTTTCTTT. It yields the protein CASSPTDRWAFF.

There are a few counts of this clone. CDR3 in DNA: TGTGCCAGCAGTTTAGCGGGGACCACCACAGATACGCAGTATTTT. Protein product: CASSLAGTTTDTQYF. The V gene is TRBV28, the J gene TRBJ2-3, with D possibly TRBD2 on 6 matching bases. The CDR3 totals 15 residues. Trimming stripped 2 bases from V and 2 bases from J, with 11 bases between. CDR1 MDHEN and CDR2 SYDVKM come from the germline V gene.

The CDR3 sequence: CATTLNRVTGNTIYF. As DNA, the CDR3 is TGTGCCACCACCTTAAACAGGGTAACTGGAAACACCATATATTTT. V is TRBV15 and J is TRBJ1-3, with D possibly matching TRBD1 (6 bases). CDR3 size: 15 residues. The V end was cut by 7 bases, the J end by 2 bases, with 15 bases between. CDR1 and CDR2 (germline): LNHNV, YYDKDF (reference sequence).

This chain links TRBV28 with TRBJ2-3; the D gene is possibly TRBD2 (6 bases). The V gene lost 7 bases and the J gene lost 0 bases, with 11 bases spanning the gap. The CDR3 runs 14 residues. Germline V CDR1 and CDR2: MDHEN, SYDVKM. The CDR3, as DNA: TGTGCCAGCAAGGACTACGATAGCACAGATACGCAGTATTTT. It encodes CASKDYDSTDTQYF.

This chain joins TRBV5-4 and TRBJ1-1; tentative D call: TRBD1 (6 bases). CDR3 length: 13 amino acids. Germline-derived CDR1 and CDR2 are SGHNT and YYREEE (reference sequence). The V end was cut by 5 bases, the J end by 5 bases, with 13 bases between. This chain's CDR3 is CASSTGMWTEAFF. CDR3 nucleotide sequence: TGTGCCAGCAGTACAGGGATGTGGACTGAAGCTTTCTTT. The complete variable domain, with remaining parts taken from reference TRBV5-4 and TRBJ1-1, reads ETGVTQSPTHLIKTRGQQVTLRCSSQSGHNTVSWYQQALGQGPQFIFQYYREEENGRGNFPPRFSGLQFPNYSSELNVNALELDDSALYLCASSTGMWTEAFFGQGTRLTVV.

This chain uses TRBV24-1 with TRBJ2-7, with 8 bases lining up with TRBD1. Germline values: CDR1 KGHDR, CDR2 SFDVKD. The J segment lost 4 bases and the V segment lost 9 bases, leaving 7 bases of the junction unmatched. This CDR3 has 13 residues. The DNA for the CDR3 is TGTGCCACCCAGGACAGGGTGAGGTACGAGCAGTACTTC. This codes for CATQDRVRYEQYF.

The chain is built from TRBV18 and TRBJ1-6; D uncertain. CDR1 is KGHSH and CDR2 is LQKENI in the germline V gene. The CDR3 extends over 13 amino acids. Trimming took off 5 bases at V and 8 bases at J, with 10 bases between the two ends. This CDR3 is CASSASTDSPLHF. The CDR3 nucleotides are TGTGCCAGCTCAGCAAGCACAGATTCACCCCTCCACTTT. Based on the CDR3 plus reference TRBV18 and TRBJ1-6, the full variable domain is NAGVMQNPRHLVRRRGQEARLRCSPMKGHSHVYWYRQLPEEGLKFMVYLQKENIIDESGMPKERFSAEFPKEGPSILRIQQVVRGDSAAYFCASSASTDSPLHFGNGTRLTVT.

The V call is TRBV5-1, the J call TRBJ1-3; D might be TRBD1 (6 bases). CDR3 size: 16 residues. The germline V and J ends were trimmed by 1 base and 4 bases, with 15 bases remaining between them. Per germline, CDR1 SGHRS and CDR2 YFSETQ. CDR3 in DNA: TGCGCCAGCAGCTTGCCAGACAGGCAGGTCGGAAACACCATATATTTT. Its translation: CASSLPDRQVGNTIYF.

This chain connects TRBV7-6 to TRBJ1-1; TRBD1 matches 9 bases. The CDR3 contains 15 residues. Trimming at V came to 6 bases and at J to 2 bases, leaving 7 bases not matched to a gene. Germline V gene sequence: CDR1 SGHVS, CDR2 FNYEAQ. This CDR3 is CASRATDRGNTEAFF. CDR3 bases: TGTGCCAGCAGGGCGACGGACAGGGGAAACACTGAAGCTTTCTTT.

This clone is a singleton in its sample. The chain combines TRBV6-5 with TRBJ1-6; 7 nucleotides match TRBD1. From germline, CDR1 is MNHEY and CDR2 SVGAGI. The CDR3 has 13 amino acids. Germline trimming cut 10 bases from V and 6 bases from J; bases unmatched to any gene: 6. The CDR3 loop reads CAIWPGGNSPLHF. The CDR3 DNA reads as TGTGCCATTTGGCCAGGGGGTAATTCACCCCTCCACTTT.

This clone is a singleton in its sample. CDR3 sequence reads: CASSSLPGTGRTEAFF. In DNA form, the CDR3 reads TGTGCCAGTAGTTCACTACCCGGGACAGGTAGAACTGAAGCTTTCTTT. The V gene is TRBV19, the J gene TRBJ1-1, with 8 nucleotides matching TRBD1. V was clipped by 5 bases and J by 5 bases; unmatched bases: 13. The CDR3 contains 16 residues. The germline CDR1 and CDR2 sequences are LNHDA and SQIVND (reference sequence).

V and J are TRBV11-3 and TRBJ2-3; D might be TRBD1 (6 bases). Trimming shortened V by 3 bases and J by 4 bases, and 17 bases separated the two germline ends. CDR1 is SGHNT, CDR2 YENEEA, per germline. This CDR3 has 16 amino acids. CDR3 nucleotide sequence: TGTGCCAGCAGCTTTCAGACCCCAACAGGGCCAGATACGCAGTATTTT. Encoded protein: CASSFQTPTGPDTQYF.

CDR3: CASSHRLAGADEQYF. In DNA form, the CDR3 reads TGTGCCAGCAGCCACCGACTAGCGGGTGCCGACGAGCAGTACTTC. The chain links TRBV3-1 (or the pseudogene TRBV3-2) to TRBJ2-7, with 10 positions matching TRBD2. This CDR3 contains 15 residues. Germline CDR1 reads LGHDT; CDR2 reads YNNKEL (reference sequence). Trimming at V came to 3 bases and at J to 5 bases, leaving 7 bases not matched to a gene.

CDR3 residues: CASSDSTGTGSYTF. The DNA for the CDR3 is TGTGCCAGCAGTGACTCGACCGGGACAGGGAGCTACACCTTC. The V gene is TRBV6-4, the J gene TRBJ1-2, with 9 bases identical to TRBD1. The CDR3 contains 14 residues. V trimming: 0 bases; J trimming: 9 bases; junction bases outside the gene matches: 5. Germline values: CDR1 MRHNA, CDR2 SNTAGT.

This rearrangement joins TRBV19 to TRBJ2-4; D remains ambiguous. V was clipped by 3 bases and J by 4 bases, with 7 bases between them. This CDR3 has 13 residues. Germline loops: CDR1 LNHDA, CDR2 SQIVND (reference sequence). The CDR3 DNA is TGTGCCAGTAGTATGGAGAGGAAAAACATTCAGTACTTC. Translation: CASSMERKNIQYF.

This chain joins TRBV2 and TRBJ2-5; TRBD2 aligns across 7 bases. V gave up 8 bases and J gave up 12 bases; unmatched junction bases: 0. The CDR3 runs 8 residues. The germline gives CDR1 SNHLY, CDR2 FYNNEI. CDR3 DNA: TGTGCCAGCCGGGGGGAGTACTTC. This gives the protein CASRGEYF.